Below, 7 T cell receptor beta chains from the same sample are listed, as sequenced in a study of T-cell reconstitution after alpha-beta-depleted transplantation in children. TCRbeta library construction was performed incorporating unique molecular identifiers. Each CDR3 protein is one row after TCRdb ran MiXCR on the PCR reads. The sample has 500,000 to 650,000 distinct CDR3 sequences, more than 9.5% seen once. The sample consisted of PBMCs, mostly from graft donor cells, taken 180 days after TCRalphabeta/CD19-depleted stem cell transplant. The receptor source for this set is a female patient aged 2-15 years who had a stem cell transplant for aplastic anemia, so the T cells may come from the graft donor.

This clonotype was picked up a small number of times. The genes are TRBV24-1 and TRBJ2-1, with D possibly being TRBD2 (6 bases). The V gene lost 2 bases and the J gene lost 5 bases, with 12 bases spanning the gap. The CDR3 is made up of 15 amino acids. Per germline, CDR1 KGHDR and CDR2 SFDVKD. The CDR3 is CATSDYGTPHNEQFF. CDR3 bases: TGTGCCACCAGTGATTACGGGACTCCCCACAATGAGCAGTTCTTC.

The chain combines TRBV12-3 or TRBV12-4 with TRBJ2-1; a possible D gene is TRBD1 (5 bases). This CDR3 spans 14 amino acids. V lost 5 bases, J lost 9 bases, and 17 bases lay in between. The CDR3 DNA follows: TGTGCCAGCAGTCGGGCATTAAGGGGCGGTGAGCAGTTCTTC. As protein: CASSRALRGGEQFF.

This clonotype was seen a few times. The CDR3 sequence is CASGLVPTADGYTF. In DNA form, the CDR3 reads TGTGCTAGTGGTTTGGTACCGACAGCAGATGGCTACACCTTC. J is TRBJ1-2 and V is TRBV12-5, with D possibly being TRBD1 (5 bases). Germline V CDR1 and CDR2: LGHNT, FRNRAP. There are 14 residues in the CDR3. V lost 0 bases and J lost 6, with 11 bases in between.

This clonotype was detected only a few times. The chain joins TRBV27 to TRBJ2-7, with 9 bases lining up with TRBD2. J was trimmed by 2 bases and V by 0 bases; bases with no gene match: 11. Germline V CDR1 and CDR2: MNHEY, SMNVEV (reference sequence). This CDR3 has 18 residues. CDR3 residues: CASSLSDRTSESPYEQYV. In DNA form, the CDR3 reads TGTGCCAGCAGTTTATCTGACAGGACTAGCGAAAGTCCCTACGAGCAGTACGTC.

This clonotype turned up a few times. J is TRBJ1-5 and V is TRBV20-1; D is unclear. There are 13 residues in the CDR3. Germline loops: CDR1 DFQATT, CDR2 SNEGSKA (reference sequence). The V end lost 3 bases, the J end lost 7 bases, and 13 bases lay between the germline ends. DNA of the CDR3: TGCAGTGCTAGGCGACACCCGAACCAGCCCCAGCATTTT. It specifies CSARRHPNQPQHF.

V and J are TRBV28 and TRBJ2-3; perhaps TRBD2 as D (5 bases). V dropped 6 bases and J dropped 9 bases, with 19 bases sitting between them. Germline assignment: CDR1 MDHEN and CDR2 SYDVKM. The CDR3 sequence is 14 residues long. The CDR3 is CASSLPPSQRTQYF. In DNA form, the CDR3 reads TGTGCCAGCAGCTTACCCCCATCCCAGCGGACGCAGTATTTT.

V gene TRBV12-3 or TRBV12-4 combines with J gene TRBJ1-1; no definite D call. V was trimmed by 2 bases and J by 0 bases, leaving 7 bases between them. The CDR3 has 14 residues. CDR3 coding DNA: TGTGCCAGCAGTTTAACGACGGTGAACACTGAAGCTTTCTTT. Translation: CASSLTTVNTEAFF.